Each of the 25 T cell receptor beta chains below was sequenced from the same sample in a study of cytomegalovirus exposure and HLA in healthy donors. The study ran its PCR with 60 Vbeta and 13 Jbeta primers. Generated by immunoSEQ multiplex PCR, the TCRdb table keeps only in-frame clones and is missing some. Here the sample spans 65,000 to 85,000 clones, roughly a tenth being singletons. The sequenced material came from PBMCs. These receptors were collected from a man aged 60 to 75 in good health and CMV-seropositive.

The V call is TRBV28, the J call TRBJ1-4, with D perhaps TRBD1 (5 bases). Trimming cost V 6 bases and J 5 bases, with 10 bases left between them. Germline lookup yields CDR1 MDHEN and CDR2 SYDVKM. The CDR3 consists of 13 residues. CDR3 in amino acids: CASRRGTNEKLFF. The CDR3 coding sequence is TGTGCCAGCAGAAGGGGAACAAATGAAAAACTGTTTTTT.

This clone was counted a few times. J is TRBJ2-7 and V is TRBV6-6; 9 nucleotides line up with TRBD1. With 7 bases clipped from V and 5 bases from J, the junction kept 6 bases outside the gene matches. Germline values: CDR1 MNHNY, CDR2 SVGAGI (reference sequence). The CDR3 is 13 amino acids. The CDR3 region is CASIPQGANEQYF. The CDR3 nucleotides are TGTGCCAGCATCCCACAGGGGGCCAACGAGCAGTACTTC.

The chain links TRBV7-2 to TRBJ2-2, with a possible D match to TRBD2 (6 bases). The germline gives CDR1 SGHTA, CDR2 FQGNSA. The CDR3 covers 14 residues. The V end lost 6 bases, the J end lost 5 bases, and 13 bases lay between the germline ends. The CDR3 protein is CASSRTKSTGELFF. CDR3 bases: TGTGCCAGCAGTCGGACTAAGTCGACCGGGGAGCTGTTTTTT. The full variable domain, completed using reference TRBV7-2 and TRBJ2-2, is GAGVSQSPSNKVTEKGKDVELRCDPISGHTALYWYRQSLGQGLEFLIYFQGNSAPDKSGLPSDRFSAERTGGSVSTLTIQRTQQEDSAVYLCASSRTKSTGELFFGEGSRLTVL.

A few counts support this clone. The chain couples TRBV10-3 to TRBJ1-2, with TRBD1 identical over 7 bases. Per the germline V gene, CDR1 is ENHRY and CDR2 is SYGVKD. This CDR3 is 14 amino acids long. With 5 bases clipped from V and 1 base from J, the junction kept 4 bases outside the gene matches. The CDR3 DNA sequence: TGTGCCATCAGTATGGGACAGCTTAACTATGGCTACACCTTC. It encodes CAISMGQLNYGYTF.

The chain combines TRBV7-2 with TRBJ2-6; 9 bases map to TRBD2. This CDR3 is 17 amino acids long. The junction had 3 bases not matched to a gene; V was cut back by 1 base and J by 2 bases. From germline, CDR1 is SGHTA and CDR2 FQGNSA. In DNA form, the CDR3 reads TGTGCCAGCAGCTTAGTGGCGGGAGGGCCTGGGGCCAACGTCCTGACTTTC. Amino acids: CASSLVAGGPGANVLTF.

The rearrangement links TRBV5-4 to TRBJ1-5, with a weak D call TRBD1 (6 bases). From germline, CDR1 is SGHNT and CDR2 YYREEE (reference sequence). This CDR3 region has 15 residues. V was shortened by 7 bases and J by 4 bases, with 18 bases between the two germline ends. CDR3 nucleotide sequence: TGTGCCAGCCCCCTTCCGGACAGTCATAATCAGCCCCAGCATTTT. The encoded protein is CASPLPDSHNQPQHF.

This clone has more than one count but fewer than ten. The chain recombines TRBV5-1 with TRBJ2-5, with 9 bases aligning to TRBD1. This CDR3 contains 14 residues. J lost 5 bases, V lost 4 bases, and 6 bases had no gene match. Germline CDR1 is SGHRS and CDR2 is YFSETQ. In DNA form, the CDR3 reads TGCGCCAGCAGCCTGGGACAGGGCGCGGAGACCCAGTACTTC. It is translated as CASSLGQGAETQYF.

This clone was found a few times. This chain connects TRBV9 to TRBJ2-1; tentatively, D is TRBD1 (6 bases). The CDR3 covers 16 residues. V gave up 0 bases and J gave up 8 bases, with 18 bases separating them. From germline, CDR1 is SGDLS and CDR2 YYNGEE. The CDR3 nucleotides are TGTGCCAGCAGCGTAGGGGGGCGGCTGGGGGTCGATGAGCAGTTCTTC. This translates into CASSVGGRLGVDEQFF. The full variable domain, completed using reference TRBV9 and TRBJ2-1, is DSGVTQTPKHLITATGQRVTLRCSPRSGDLSVYWYQQSLDQGLQFLIQYYNGEERAKGNILERFSAQQFPDLHSELNLSSLELGDSALYFCASSVGGRLGVDEQFFGPGTRLTVL.

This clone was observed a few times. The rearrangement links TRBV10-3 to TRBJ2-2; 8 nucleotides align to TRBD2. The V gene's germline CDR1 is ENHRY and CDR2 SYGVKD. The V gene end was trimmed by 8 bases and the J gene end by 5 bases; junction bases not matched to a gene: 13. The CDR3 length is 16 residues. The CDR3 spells CAIRGEVAGWTGELFF. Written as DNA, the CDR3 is TGTGCCATCCGGGGAGAGGTAGCGGGATGGACCGGGGAGCTGTTTTTT.

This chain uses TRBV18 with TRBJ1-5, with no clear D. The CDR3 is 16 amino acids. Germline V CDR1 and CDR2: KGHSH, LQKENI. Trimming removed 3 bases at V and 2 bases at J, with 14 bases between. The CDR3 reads CASSPLRLEGNQPQHF. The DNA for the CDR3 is TGTGCCAGCTCACCCTTGCGCCTGGAGGGCAATCAGCCCCAGCATTTT.

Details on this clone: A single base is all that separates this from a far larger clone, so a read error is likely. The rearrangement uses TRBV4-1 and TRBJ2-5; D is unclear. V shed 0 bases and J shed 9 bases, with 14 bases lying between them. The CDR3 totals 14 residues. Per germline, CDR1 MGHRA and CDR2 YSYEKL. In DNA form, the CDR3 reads TGCGCCAGCAGCCAAGAGGCGATCCACCAGGCCCAGTACTTC. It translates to CASSQEAIHQAQYF.

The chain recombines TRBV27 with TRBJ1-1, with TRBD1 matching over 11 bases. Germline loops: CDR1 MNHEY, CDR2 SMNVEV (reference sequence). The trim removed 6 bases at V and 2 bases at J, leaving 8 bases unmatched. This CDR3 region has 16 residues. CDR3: CASRPGTGGLNTEAFF. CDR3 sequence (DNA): TGTGCCAGCAGGCCCGGGACAGGGGGTCTCAACACTGAAGCTTTCTTT.

The CDR3 coding sequence is TGTGCCAGTAGTCCGACCTTAGCGGGAGCGTACCAAGAGACCCAGTACTTC. Encoded protein: CASSPTLAGAYQETQYF. The chain couples TRBV19 to TRBJ2-5, with 9 bases lining up with TRBD2. The germline gives CDR1 LNHDA, CDR2 SQIVND (reference sequence). This CDR3 region has 17 residues. The junction had 10 bases not matched to a gene; V was cut back by 5 bases and J by 0 bases.

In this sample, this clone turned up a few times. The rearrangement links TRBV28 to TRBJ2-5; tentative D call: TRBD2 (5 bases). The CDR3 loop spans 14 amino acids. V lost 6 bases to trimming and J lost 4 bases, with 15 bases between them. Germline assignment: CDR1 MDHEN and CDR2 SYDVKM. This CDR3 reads CASRLGIHSETQYF. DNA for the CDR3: TGTGCCAGCAGACTCGGGATCCATTCAGAGACCCAGTACTTC.

CDR3 in amino acids: CASTAGDPKGLFF. Written as DNA, the CDR3 is TGTGCCAGCACCGCTGGGGATCCTAAGGGGCTGTTTTTT. V is TRBV28 and J is TRBJ1-4, with a tentative D call TRBD1 (5 bases). Trimming stripped 7 bases from V and 14 bases from J, with 20 bases between. CDR1 MDHEN and CDR2 SYDVKM come from the germline V gene. CDR3 length: 13 residues.

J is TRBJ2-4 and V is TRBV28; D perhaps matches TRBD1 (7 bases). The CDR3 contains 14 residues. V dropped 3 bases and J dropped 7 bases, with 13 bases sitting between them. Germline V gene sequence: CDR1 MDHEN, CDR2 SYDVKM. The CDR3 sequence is CASSLEGAMNIQYF. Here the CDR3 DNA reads TGTGCCAGCAGTTTGGAGGGGGCTATGAACATTCAGTACTTC.

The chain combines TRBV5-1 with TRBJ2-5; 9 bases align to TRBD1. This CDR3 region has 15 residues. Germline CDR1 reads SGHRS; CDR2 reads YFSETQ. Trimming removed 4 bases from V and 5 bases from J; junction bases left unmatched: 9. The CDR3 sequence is CASSVQGAVGETQYF. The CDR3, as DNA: TGCGCCAGCAGCGTACAGGGGGCCGTAGGGGAGACCCAGTACTTC.

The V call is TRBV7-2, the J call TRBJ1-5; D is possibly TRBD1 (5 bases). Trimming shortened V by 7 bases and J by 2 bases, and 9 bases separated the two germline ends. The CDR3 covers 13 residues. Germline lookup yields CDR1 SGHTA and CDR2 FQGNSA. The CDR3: CASTPGGNQPQHF. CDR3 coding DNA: TGTGCCAGCACCCCGGGGGGCAATCAGCCCCAGCATTTT.

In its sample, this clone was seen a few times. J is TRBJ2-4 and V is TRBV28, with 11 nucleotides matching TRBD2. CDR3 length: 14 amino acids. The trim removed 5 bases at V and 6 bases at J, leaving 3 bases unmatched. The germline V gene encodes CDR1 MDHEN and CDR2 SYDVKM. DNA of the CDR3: TGTGCCAGCAGTAAGCTAGCGGGGGGAAACATTCAGTACTTC. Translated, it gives CASSKLAGGNIQYF.

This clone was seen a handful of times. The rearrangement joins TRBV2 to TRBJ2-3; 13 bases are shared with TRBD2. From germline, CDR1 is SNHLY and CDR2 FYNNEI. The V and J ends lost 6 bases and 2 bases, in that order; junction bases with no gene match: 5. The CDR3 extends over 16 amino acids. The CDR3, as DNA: TGTGCCAGCAGGGTTGGACTAGCGGGGGACACAGATACGCAGTATTTT. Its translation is CASRVGLAGDTDTQYF. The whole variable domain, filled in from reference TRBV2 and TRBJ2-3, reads EPEVTQTPSHQVTQMGQEVILRCVPISNHLYFYWYRQILGQKVEFLVSFYNNEISEKSEIFDDQFSVERPDGSNFTLKIRSTKLEDSAMYFCASRVGLAGDTDTQYFGPGTRLTVL.

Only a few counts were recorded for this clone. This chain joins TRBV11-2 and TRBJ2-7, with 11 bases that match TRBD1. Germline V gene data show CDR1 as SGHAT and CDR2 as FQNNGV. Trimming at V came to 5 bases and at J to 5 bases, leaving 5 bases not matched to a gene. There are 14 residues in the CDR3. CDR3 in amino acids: CASSGGQGAHEQYF. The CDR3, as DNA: TGTGCCAGCAGCGGTGGACAGGGGGCCCACGAGCAGTACTTC.

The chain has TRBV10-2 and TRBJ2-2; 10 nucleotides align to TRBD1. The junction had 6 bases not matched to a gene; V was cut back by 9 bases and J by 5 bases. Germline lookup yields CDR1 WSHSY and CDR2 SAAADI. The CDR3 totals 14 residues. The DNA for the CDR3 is TGCGCCAGTCGACAGGGGGCGCAGACCGGGGAGCTGTTTTTT. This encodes CASRQGAQTGELFF.

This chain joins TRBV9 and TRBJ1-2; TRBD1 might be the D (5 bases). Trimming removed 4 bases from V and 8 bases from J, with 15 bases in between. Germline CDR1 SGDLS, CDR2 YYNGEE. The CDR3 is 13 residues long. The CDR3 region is CASSLLQGEGYTF. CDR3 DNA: TGTGCCAGCAGCCTCCTCCAGGGCGAGGGCTACACCTTC.

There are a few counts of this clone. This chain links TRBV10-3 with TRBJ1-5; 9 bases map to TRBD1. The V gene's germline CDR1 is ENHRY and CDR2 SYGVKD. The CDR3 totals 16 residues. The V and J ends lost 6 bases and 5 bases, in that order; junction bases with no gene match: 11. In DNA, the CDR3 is TGTGCCATCAGAGGTGAGGACAGGGGAAAGGATCAGCCCCAGCATTTT. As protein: CAIRGEDRGKDQPQHF.

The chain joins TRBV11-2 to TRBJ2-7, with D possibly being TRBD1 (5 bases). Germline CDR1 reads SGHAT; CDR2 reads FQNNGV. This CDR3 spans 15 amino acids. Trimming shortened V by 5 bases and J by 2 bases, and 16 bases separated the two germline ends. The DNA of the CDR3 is TGTGCCAGCAGCCTTACAGCCGACAGCGCCTACGAGCAGTACTTC. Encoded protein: CASSLTADSAYEQYF.